This TCR beta chain came from a study of OX40 agonist ivuxolimab in advanced cancers. A note on this clone: Its antigen is as yet unknown.

TCRdb keeps only in-frame clones here, not all; method: immunoSEQ multiplex PCR. Among around 80,000 clones listed, about nine tenths were seen once. Findings and caveats of the study: Near-lowest levels of clonal expansion characterized partial responders at 0.1-3.0 mg/kg.

This receptor was identified in an adult with an advanced solid tumor such as melanoma, head and neck, liver or kidney cancer. The sample consisted of CD4+ or CD8+ T cells sorted from blood, taken in a trial of the OX40 agonist ivuxolimab.

CDR3 residues: CASSPEEGPLHF. Here the CDR3 DNA reads TGTGCCAGCTCACCAGAGGAGGGTCCCCTCCACTTT. The rearrangement links TRBV18 to TRBJ1-6; D not certain. Trimming stripped 2 bases from V and 13 bases from J, with 9 bases between. This CDR3 contains 12 residues. The germline V gene encodes CDR1 KGHSH and CDR2 LQKENI.